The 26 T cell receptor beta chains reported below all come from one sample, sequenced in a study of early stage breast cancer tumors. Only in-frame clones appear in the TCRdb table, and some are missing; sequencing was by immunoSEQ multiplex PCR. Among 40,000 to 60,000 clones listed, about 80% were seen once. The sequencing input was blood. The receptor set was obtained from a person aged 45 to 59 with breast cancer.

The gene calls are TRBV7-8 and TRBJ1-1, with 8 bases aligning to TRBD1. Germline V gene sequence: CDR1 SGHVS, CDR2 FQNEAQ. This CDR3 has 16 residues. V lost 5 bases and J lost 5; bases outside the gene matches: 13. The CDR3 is CASSPRGGRGRTEAFF. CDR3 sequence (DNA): TGTGCCAGCAGCCCGAGAGGGGGCAGGGGGCGGACTGAAGCTTTCTTT. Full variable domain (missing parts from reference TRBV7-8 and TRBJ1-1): GAGVSQSPRYKVAKRGQDVALRCDPISGHVSLFWYQQALGQGPEFLTYFQNEAQLDKSGLPSDRFFAERPEGSVSTLKIQRTQQEDSAVYLCASSPRGGRGRTEAFFGQGTRLTVV.

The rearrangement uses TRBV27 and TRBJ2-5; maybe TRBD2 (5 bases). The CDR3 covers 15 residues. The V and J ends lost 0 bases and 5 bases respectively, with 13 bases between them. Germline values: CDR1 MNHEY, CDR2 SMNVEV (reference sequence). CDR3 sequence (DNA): TGTGCCAGCAGTTTATCACCCAGCGGATATGAGACCCAGTACTTC. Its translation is CASSLSPSGYETQYF.

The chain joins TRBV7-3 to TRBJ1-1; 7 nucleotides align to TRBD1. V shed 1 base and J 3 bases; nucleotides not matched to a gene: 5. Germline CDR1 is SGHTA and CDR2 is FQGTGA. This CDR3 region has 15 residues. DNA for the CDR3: TGTGCCAGCAGCTTAATAGCCACAGGGGACACTGAAGCTTTCTTT. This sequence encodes CASSLIATGDTEAFF.

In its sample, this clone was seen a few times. DNA of the CDR3: TGTGCCAGCAGCTTAGCGGACAGGGAGGAAGGCTACACCTTC. This encodes CASSLADREEGYTF. The chain carries TRBV7-9 and TRBJ1-2; TRBD1 agrees at 8 bases. Germline V gene data show CDR1 as SEHNR and CDR2 as FQNEAQ (reference sequence). V lost 0 bases and J lost 8; bases outside the gene matches: 5. The CDR3 is made up of 14 amino acids.

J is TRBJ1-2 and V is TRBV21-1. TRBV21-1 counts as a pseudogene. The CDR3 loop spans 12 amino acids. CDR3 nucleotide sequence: TGTGCCAGCGTACCCCAAAGGGATGGCTACACCTTC. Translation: CASVPQRDGYTF.

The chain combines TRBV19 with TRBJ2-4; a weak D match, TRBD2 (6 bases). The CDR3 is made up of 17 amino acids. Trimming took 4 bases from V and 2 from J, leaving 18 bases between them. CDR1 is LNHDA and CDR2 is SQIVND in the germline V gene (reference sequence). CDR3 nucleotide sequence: TGTGCCAGTAGTACCGATCTAGCTCGGGGGACCAAAAACATTCAGTACTTC. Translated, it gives CASSTDLARGTKNIQYF.

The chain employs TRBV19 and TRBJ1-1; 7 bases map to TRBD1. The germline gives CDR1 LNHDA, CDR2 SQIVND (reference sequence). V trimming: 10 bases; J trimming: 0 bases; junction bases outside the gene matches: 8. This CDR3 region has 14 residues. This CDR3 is CATGGTYLNTEAFF. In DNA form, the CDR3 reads TGTGCCACAGGGGGAACTTATTTGAACACTGAAGCTTTCTTT. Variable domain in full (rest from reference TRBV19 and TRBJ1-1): DGGITQSPKYLFRKEGQNVTLSCEQNLNHDAMYWYRQDPGQGLRLIYYSQIVNDFQKGDIAEGYSVSREKKESFPLTVTSAQKNPTAFYLCATGGTYLNTEAFFGQGTRLTVV.

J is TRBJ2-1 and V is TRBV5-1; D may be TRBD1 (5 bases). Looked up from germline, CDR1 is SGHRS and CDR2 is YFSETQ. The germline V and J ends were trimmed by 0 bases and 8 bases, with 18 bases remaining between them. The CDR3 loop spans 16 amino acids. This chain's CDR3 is CASSLAEGVGPDEQFF. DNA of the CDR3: TGCGCCAGCAGCTTGGCCGAAGGGGTAGGGCCGGATGAGCAGTTCTTC.

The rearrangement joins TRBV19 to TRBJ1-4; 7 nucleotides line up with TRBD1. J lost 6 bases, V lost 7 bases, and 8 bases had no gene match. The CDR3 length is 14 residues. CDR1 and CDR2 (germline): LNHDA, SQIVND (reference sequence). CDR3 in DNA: TGTGCCAGTAACCTCGACAGGGCCGATGAAAAACTGTTTTTT. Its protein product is CASNLDRADEKLFF.

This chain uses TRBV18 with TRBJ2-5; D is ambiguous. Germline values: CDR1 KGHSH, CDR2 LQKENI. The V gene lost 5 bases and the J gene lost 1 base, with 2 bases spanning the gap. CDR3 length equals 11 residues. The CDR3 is CASSTQETQYF. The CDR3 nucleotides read TGTGCCAGCTCAACCCAAGAGACCCAGTACTTC.

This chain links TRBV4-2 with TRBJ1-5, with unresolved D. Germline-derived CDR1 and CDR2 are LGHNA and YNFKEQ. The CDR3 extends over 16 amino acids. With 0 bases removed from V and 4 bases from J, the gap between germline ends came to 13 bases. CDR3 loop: CASSQDLAGRNQPQHF. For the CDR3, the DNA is TGTGCCAGCAGCCAAGATCTGGCGGGGAGAAATCAGCCCCAGCATTTT.

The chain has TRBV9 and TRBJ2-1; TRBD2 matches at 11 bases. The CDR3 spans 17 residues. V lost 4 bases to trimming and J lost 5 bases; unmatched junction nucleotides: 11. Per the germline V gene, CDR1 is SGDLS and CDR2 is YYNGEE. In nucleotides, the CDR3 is TGTGCCAGCAGCCCAAGTCGGGGGACTAGCGGAAACAATGAGCAGTTCTTC. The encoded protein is CASSPSRGTSGNNEQFF. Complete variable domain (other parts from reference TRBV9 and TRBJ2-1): DSGVTQTPKHLITATGQRVTLRCSPRSGDLSVYWYQQSLDQGLQFLIQYYNGEERAKGNILERFSAQQFPDLHSELNLSSLELGDSALYFCASSPSRGTSGNNEQFFGPGTRLTVL.

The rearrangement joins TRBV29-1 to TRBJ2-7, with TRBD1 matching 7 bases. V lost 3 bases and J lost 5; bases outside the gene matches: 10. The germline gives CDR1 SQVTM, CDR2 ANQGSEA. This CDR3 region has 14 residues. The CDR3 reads CSVDRQGDSNEQYF. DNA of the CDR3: TGCAGCGTTGATCGGCAGGGGGATAGTAACGAGCAGTACTTC.

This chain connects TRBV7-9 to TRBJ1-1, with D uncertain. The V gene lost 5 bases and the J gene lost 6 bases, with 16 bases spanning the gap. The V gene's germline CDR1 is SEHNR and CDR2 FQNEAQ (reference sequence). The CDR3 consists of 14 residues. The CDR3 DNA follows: TGTGCCAGCAGCCCGGCGGGAGAGGTCGCTGAAGCTTTCTTT. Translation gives CASSPAGEVAEAFF.

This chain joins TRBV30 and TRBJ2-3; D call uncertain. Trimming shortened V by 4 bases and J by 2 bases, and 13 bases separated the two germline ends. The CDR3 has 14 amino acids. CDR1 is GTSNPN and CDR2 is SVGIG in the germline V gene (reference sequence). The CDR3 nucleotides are TGTGCCTGGAAAGTGGGCCCAAACACAGATACGCAGTATTTT. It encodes CAWKVGPNTDTQYF.

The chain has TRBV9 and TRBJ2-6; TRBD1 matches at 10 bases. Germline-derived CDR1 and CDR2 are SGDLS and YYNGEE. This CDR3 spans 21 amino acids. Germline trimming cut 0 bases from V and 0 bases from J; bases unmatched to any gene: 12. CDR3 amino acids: CASSVGVPRDRGASGANVLTF. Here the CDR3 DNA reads TGTGCCAGCAGCGTAGGGGTCCCCCGGGACAGGGGCGCCTCTGGGGCCAACGTCCTGACTTTC. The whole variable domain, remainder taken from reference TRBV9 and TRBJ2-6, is DSGVTQTPKHLITATGQRVTLRCSPRSGDLSVYWYQQSLDQGLQFLIQYYNGEERAKGNILERFSAQQFPDLHSELNLSSLELGDSALYFCASSVGVPRDRGASGANVLTFGAGSRLTVL.

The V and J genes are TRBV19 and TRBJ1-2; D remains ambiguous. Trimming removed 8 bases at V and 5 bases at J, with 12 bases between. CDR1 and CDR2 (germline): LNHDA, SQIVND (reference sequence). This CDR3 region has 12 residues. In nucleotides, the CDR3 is TGTGCCAGTCGTGACGGAGTTTATGGCTACACCTTC. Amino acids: CASRDGVYGYTF.

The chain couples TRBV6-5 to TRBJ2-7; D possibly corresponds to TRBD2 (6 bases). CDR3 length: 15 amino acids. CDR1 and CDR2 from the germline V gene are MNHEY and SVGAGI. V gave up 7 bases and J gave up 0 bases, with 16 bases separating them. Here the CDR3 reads CASKSDLGGSYEQYF. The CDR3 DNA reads TGTGCCAGCAAGTCTGACCTGGGGGGCTCCTACGAGCAGTACTTC.

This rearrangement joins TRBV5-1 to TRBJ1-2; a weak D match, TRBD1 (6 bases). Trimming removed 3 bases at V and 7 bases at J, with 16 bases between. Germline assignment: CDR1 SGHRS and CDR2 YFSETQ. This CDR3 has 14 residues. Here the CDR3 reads CASSSGGGRRGYTF. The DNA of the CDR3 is TGCGCCAGCAGCTCGGGAGGGGGTCGGCGTGGCTACACCTTC.

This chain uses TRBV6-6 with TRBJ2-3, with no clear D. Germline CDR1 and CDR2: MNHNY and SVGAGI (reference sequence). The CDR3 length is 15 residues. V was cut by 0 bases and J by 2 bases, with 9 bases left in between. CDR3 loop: CASSYSIGFTDTQYF. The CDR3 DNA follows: TGTGCCAGCAGTTACTCGATTGGGTTCACAGATACGCAGTATTTT.

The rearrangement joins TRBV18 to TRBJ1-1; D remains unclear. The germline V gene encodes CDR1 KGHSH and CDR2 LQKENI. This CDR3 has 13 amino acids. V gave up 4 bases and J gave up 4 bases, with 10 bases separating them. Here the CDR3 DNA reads TGTGCCAGCTCACAGCTCCCTAGCACTGAAGCTTTCTTT. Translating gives CASSQLPSTEAFF. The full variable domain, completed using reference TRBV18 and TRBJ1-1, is NAGVMQNPRHLVRRRGQEARLRCSPMKGHSHVYWYRQLPEEGLKFMVYLQKENIIDESGMPKERFSAEFPKEGPSILRIQQVVRGDSAAYFCASSQLPSTEAFFGQGTRLTVV.

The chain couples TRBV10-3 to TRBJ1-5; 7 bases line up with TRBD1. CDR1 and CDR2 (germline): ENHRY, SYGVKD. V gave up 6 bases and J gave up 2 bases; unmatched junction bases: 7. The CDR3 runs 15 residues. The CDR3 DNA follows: TGTGCCATCAGCGACAGGGTGTATGGCAATCAGCCCCAGCATTTT. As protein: CAISDRVYGNQPQHF.

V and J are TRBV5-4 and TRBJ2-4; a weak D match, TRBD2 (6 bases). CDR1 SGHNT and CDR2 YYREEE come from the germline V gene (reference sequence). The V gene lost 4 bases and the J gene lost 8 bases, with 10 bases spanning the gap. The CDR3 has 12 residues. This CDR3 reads CASSPPGDIQYF. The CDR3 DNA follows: TGTGCCAGCAGCCCCCCGGGGGACATTCAGTACTTC. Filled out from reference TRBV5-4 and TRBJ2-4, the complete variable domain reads ETGVTQSPTHLIKTRGQQVTLRCSSQSGHNTVSWYQQALGQGPQFIFQYYREEENGRGNFPPRFSGLQFPNYSSELNVNALELDDSALYLCASSPPGDIQYFGAGTRLSVL.

The CDR3 DNA sequence: TGTGCCAGCAGTTGGACGGGAAACTACGAGCAGTACTTC. As protein: CASSWTGNYEQYF. The rearrangement uses TRBV28 and TRBJ2-7; possible D gene TRBD2, 5 bases. CDR1 is MDHEN and CDR2 is SYDVKM in the germline V gene. V lost 4 bases to trimming and J lost 3 bases, with 10 bases between them. This CDR3 comprises 13 residues.

The CDR3 region has the DNA TGTGCCATCAGTCCTTCGGCGGGGGGCTCGAACACCGGGGAGCTGTTTTTT. Amino acids: CAISPSAGGSNTGELFF. The V call is TRBV10-3, the J call TRBJ2-2; 8 bases are shared with TRBD2. The CDR3 covers 17 residues. Per the germline V gene, CDR1 is ENHRY and CDR2 is SYGVKD. V trimming: 5 bases; J trimming: 0 bases; junction bases outside the gene matches: 8.

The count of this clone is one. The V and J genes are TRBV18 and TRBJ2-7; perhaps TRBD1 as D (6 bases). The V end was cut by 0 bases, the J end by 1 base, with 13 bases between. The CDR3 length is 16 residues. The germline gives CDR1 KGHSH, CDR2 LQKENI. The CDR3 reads CASSPPGPGVSYEQYF. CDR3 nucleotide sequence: TGTGCCAGCTCACCACCGGGGCCAGGGGTATCCTACGAGCAGTACTTC.